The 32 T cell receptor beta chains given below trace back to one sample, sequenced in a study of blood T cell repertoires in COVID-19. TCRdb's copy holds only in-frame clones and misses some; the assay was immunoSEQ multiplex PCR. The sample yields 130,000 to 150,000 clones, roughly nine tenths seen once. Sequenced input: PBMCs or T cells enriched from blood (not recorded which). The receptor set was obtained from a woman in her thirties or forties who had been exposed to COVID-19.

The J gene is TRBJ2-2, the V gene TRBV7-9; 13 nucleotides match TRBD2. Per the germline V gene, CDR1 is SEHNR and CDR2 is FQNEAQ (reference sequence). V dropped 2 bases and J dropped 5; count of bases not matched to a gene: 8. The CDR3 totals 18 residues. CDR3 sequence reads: CASSLRVQGLAGTGELFF. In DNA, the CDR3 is TGTGCCAGCAGCTTACGGGTACAGGGACTAGCGGGGACCGGGGAGCTGTTTTTT.

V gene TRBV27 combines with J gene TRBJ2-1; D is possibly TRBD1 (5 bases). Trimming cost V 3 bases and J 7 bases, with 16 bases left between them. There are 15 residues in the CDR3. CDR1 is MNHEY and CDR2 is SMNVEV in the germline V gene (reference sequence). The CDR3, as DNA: TGTGCCAGCAGTTTGGCAGGGCGGTTTACAAATGAGCAGTTCTTC. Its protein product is CASSLAGRFTNEQFF.

The CDR3 coding sequence is TGTGCCAGCAGCCAGAGCGGGGGGGCCGTGGAGCAGTTCTTC. Its translation: CASSQSGGAVEQFF. The chain couples TRBV3-1 (or the pseudogene TRBV3-2) to TRBJ2-1; TRBD2 agrees at 10 bases. The CDR3 sequence is 14 residues long. J was trimmed by 10 bases and V by 3 bases; bases with no gene match: 6. Germline CDR1 LGHDT, CDR2 YNNKEL (reference sequence).

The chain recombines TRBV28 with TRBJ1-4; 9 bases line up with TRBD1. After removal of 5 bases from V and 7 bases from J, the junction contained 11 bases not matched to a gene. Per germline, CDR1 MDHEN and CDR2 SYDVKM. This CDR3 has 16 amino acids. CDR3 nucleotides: TGTGCCAGCAGTACCAAAAACAGGGGGCACCCTGAAAAACTGTTTTTT. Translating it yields CASSTKNRGHPEKLFF.

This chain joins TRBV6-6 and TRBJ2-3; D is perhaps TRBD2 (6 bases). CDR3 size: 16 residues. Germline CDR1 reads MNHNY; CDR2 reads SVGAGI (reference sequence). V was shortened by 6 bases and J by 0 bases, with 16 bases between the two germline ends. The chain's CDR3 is CASSYRSGSSTDTQYF. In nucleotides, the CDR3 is TGTGCCAGCAGCTACCGTAGCGGATCTAGCACAGATACGCAGTATTTT.

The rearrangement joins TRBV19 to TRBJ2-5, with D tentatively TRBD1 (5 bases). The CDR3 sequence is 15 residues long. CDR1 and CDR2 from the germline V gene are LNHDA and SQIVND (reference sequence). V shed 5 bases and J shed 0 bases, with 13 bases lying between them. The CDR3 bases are TGTGCCAGTAGTGGGTTGGGGCAGGACCAAGAGACCCAGTACTTC. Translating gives CASSGLGQDQETQYF.

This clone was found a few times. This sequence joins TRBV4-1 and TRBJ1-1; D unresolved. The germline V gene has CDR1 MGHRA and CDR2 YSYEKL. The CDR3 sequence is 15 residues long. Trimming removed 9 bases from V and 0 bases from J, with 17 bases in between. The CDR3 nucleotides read TGCGCCAGTACAGACTACCTTCAAATGAACACTGAAGCTTTCTTT. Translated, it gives CASTDYLQMNTEAFF.

CDR3 amino acids: CASSVGLEDQPQHF. The CDR3 nucleotides read TGTGCCAGCAGCGTCGGTCTCGAAGATCAGCCCCAGCATTTT. The chain links TRBV9 to TRBJ1-5, with unresolved D. This CDR3 has 14 residues. Per the germline V gene, CDR1 is SGDLS and CDR2 is YYNGEE. Trimming stripped 2 bases from V and 5 bases from J, with 11 bases between.

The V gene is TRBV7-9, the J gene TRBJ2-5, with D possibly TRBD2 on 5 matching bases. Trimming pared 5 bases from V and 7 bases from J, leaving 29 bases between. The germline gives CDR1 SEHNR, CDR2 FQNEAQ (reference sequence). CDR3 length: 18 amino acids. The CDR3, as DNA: TGTGCCAGCAGCCCCACCTCCCGCGGGCCCTCGCTGAGGAGGACCCAGTACTTC. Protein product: CASSPTSRGPSLRRTQYF.

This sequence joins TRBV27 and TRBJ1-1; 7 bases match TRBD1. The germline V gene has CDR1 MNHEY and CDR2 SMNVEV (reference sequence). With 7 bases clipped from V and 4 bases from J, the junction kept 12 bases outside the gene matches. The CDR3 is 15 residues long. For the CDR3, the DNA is TGTGCCAGCAACCCGAAGCCAGGGGGAGGCACTGAAGCTTTCTTT. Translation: CASNPKPGGGTEAFF.

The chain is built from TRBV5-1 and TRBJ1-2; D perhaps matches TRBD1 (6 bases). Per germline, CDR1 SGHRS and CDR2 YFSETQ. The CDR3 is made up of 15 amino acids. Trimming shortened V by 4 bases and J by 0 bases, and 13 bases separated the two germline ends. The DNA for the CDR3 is TGCGCCAGCAGCGGATCAGGGGATACTAACTATGGCTACACCTTC. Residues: CASSGSGDTNYGYTF.

The CDR3 DNA sequence: TGTGCCAGCAGGGTGGGGCCTAGCGGGAGCACAGATACGCAGTATTTT. Residues: CASRVGPSGSTDTQYF. This chain links TRBV2 with TRBJ2-3, with TRBD2 matching 8 bases. V lost 6 bases and J lost 0; bases outside the gene matches: 8. Looked up from germline, CDR1 is SNHLY and CDR2 is FYNNEI. The CDR3 covers 16 residues.

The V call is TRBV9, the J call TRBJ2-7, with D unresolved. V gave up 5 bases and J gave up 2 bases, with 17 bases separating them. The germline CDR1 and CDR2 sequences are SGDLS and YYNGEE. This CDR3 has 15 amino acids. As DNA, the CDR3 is TGTGCCAGCAGTAGAGATACGAACAGAGCCTACGAGCAGTACTTC. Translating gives CASSRDTNRAYEQYF.

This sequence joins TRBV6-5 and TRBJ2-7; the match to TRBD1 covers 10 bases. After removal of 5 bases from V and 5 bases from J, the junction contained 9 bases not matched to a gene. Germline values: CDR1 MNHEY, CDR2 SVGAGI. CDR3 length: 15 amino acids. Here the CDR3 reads CASSLGTGVVDEQYF. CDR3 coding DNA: TGTGCCAGCAGTCTCGGGACAGGGGTCGTGGACGAGCAGTACTTC.

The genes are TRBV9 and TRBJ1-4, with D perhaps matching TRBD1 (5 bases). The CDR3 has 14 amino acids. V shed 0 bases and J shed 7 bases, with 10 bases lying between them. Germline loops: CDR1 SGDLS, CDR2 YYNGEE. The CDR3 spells CASSVAGVGEKLFF. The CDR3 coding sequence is TGTGCCAGCAGCGTAGCGGGGGTTGGTGAAAAACTGTTTTTT.

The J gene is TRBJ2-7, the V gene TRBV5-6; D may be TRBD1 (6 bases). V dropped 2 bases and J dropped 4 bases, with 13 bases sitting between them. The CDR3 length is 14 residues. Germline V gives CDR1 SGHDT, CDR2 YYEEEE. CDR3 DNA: TGTGCCAGCAGCTTACAGGGTCTTGCGTACGAGCAGTACTTC. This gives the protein CASSLQGLAYEQYF.

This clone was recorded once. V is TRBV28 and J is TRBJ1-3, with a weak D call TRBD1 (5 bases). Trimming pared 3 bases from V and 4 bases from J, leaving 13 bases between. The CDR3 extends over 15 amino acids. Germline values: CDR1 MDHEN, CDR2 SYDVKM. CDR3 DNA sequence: TGTGCCAGCAGTTTCTCCAGGGTAACGGGAAACACCATATATTTT. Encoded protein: CASSFSRVTGNTIYF.

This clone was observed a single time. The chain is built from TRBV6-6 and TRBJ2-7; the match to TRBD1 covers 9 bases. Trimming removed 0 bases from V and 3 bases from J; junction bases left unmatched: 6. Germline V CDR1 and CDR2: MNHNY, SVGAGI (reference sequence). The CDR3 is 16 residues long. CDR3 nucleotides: TGTGCCAGCAGTTACTCGAGAGACAGGGGGGACTACGAGCAGTACTTC. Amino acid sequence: CASSYSRDRGDYEQYF.

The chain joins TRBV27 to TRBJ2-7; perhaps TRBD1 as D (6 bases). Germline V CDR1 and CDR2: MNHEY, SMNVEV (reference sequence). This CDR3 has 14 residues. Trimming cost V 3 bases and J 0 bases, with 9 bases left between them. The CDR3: CASSLGASSYEQYF. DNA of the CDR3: TGTGCCAGCAGTTTGGGGGCGAGCTCCTACGAGCAGTACTTC.

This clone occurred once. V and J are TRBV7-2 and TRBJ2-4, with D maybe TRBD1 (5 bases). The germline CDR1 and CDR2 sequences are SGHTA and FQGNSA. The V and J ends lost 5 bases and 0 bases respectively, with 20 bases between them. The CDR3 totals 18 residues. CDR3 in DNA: TGTGCCAGCAGCCCGTCGGGCCCCAGGGAATCAGCCAAAAACATTCAGTACTTC. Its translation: CASSPSGPRESAKNIQYF.

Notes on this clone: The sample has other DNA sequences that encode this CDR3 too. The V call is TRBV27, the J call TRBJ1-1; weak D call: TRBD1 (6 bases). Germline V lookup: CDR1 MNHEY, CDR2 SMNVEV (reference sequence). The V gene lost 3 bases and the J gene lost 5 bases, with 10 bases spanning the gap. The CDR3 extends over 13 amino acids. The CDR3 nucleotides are TGTGCCAGCAGTTTGGGCAGGGGAACTGAAGCTTTCTTT. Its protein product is CASSLGRGTEAFF.

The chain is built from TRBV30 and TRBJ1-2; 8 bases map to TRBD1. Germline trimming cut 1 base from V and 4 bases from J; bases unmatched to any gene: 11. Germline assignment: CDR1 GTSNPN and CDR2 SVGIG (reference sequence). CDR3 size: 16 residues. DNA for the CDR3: TGTGCCTGGAGTGCGGAGGACAGGGTATTCGCCTATGGCTACACCTTC. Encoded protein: CAWSAEDRVFAYGYTF. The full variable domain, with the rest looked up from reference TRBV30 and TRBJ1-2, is SQTIHQWPATLVQPVGSPLSLECTVEGTSNPNLYWYRQAAGRGLQLLFYSVGIGQISSEVPQNLSASRPQDRQFILSSKKLLLSDSGFYLCAWSAEDRVFAYGYTFGSGTRLTVV.

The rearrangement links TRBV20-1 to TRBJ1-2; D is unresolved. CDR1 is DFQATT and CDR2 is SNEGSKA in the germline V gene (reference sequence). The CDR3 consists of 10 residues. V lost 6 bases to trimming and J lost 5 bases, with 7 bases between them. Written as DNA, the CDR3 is TGCAGTGCATCGGTGTATGGCTACACCTTC. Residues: CSASVYGYTF.

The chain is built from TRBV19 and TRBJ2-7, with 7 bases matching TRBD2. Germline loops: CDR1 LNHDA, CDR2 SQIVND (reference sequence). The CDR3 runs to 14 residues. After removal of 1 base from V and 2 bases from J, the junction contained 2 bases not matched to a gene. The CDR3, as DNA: TGTGCCAGTAGTATAGGCCTAGCGGCCTACGAGCAGTACTTC. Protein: CASSIGLAAYEQYF.

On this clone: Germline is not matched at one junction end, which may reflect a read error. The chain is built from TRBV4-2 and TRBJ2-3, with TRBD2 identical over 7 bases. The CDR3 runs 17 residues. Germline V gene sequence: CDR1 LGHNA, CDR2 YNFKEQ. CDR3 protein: CASTQTAGGTFTDTQYF. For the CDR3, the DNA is TGTGCCAGCACCCAAACAGCCGGGGGGACCTTCACAGATACGCAGTATTTT.

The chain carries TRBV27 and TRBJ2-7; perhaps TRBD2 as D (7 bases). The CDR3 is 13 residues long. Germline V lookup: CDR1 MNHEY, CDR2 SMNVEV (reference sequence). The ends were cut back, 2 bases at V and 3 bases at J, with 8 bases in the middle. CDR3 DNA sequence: TGTGCCAGCAGTTTAAGGGGGGGCTACGAGCAGTACTTC. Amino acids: CASSLRGGYEQYF.

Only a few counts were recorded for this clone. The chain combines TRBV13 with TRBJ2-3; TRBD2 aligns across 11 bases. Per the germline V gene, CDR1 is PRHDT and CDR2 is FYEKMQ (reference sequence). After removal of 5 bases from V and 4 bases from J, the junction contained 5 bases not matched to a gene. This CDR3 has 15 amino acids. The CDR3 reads CASSLRTSGSDTQYF. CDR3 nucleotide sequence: TGTGCCAGCAGCCTTCGGACTAGCGGGTCAGATACGCAGTATTTT.

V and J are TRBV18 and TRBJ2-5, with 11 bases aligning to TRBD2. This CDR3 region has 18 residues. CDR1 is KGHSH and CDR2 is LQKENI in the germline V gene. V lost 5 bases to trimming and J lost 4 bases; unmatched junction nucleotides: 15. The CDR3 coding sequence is TGTGCCAGCTCAAGTTCTCCGACTAGCGGGATAGGAGGAGAGACCCAGTACTTC. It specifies CASSSSPTSGIGGETQYF.

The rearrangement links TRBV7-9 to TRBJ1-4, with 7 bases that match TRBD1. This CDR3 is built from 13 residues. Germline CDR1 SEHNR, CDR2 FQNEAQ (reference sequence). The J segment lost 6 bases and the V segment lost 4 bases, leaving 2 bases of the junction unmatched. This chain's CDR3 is CASSSGQDEKLFF. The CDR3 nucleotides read TGTGCCAGCAGCTCCGGACAGGATGAAAAACTGTTTTTT.

The CDR3 loop is CASKGQRDTEAFF. The CDR3 DNA follows: TGTGCCAGCAAGGGACAGAGGGACACTGAAGCTTTCTTT. The chain carries TRBV6-5 and TRBJ1-1; 7 bases agree with TRBD1. This CDR3 contains 13 residues. V gave up 7 bases and J gave up 3 bases; unmatched junction bases: 5. Germline CDR1 reads MNHEY; CDR2 reads SVGAGI.

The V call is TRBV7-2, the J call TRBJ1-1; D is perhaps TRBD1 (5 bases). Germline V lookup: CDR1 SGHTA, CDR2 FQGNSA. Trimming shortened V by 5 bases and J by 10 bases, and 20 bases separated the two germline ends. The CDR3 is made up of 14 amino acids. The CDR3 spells CASSPTGGGGRAFF. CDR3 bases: TGTGCCAGCAGCCCCACCGGGGGTGGGGGTAGAGCTTTCTTT.

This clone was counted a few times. The CDR3 sequence: CASSPTWTGNTEAFF. CDR3 sequence (DNA): TGTGCCAGCAGCCCAACCTGGACAGGGAACACTGAAGCTTTCTTT. This chain connects TRBV7-9 to TRBJ1-1; 7 nucleotides align to TRBD1. The CDR3 length is 15 residues. The J segment lost 1 base and the V segment lost 5 bases, leaving 7 bases of the junction unmatched. The V gene's germline CDR1 is SEHNR and CDR2 FQNEAQ (reference sequence). The whole variable domain, remainder taken from reference TRBV7-9 and TRBJ1-1, is DTGVSQNPRHKITKRGQNVTFRCDPISEHNRLYWYRQTLGQGPEFLTYFQNEAQLEKSRLLSDRFSAERPKGSFSTLEIQRTEQGDSAMYLCASSPTWTGNTEAFFGQGTRLTVV.